This T cell receptor beta chain was captured in a study of shared T cell receptors in the human thymus. TCRdb's table, derived via immunoSEQ multiplex PCR, lists solely in-frame clones and lacks some. Seen here are roughly 700,000 clones, approximately 88% observed once, and the top ten hold around 0.01%. This clone has a single count. CDR3 length: 14 residues. Germline CDR1 and CDR2: SGHNT and YYREEE (reference sequence). V shed 0 bases and J shed 2 bases, with 9 bases lying between them. These data are also associated with another study on human thymus T cells. That source reports: Corrective cardiac operations yielded the resected thymus tissue. Within thymic and blood repertoires, V and J gene usage appeared to be biased. What related research reported was that thymic repertoires overlapped highly among unrelated individuals.

This TCR came from a boy less than two years old with a congenital heart defect. The chain is built from TRBV5-4 and TRBJ2-7, with TRBD1 as a possible D gene (5 bases). Sequences were obtained from thymocytes. The CDR3 is CASSLGSGPYEQYF. CDR3 in DNA: TGTGCCAGCAGCTTGGGGTCAGGGCCCTACGAGCAGTACTTC. The variable domain in full, with the rest retrieved from reference TRBV5-4 and TRBJ2-7, is ETGVTQSPTHLIKTRGQQVTLRCSSQSGHNTVSWYQQALGQGPQFIFQYYREEENGRGNFPPRFSGLQFPNYSSELNVNALELDDSALYLCASSLGSGPYEQYFGPGTRLTVT.